A selection of T cell receptor beta chains follows, all from one sample in a study of blood T cell repertoires in COVID-19. This table comes from immunoSEQ multiplex PCR, and its TCRdb copy is limited to in-frame clones, with some not included. The table lists over 150,000 clones, around 87% of them singletons. Sequencing was carried out using PBMCs or T cells enriched from blood (not recorded which). Receptor source: a woman in her 30s who had recovered from COVID-19. CDR3s include the opening cysteine and the closing phenylalanine or tryptophan.

v_gene	j_gene	CDR3aa
TRBV4-1	TRBJ1-1	CASSQVETLGGSAFF
TRBV6-4	TRBJ1-6	CASSDSEGVNSPLHF
TRBV7-9	TRBJ2-4	CASSLPGVGKNIQYF
TRBV3-1/TRBV3-2	TRBJ1-4	CASSHHGQGRQFF
TRBV6-6	TRBJ1-5	CASSLNPFRTNQPQHF
TRBV4-2	TRBJ2-5	CASSQVRTGKETQYF
TRBV7-8	TRBJ2-1	CASSLIAVGGNEQFF
TRBV18	TRBJ1-1	CASSPNRDEAFF
TRBV6-5	TRBJ1-3	CASSYSKHSGNTIYF
TRBV9	TRBJ2-2	CASSVSGGPRPGELFF
TRBV24-1	TRBJ2-1	CATSDFPNTRDRGLYEQFF
TRBV27	TRBJ1-6	CASSLQGSSYNSPLHF
TRBV25-1	TRBJ1-6	CASSELGVSPLHF
TRBV5-1	TRBJ2-2	CASSPALIRVANTGELFF
TRBV3-1/TRBV3-2	TRBJ2-3	CASSQVLAGVTDTQYF
TRBV13	TRBJ2-1	CASSVGTGGSEQFF
TRBV30	TRBJ2-3	CAWRGSGSTDTQYF